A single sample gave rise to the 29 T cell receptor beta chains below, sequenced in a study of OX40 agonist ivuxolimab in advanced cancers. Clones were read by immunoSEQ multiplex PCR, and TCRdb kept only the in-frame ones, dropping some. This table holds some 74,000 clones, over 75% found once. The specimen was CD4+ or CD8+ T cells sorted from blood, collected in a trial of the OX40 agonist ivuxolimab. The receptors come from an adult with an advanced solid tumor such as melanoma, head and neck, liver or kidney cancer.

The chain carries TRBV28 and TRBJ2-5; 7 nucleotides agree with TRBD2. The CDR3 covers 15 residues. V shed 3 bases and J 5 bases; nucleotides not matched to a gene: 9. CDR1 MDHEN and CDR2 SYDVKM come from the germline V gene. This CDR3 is CASSLGGTLSETQYF. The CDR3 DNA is TGTGCCAGCAGTTTGGGGGGGACCCTGTCGGAGACCCAGTACTTC.

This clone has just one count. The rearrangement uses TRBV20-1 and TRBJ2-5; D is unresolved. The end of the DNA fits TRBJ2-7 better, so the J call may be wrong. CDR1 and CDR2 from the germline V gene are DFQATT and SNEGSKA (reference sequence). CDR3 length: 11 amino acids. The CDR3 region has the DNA TGCAGTGCTGGCCTCGCCGACGAGCAGTACTTC. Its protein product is CSAGLADEQYF.

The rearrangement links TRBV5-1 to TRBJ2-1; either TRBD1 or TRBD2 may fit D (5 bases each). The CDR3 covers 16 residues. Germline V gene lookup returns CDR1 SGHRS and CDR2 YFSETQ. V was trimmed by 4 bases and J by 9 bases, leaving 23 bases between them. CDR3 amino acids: CASSAPGPGGTTEQFF. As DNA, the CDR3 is TGCGCCAGCAGCGCCCCGGGACCAGGAGGTACAACTGAGCAGTTCTTC.

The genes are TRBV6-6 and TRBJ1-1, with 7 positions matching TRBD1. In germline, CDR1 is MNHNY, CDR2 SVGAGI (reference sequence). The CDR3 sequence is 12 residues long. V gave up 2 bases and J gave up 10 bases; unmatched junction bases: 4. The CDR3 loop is CASSYAGGAAFF. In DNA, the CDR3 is TGTGCCAGCAGTTACGCAGGGGGTGCAGCTTTCTTT.

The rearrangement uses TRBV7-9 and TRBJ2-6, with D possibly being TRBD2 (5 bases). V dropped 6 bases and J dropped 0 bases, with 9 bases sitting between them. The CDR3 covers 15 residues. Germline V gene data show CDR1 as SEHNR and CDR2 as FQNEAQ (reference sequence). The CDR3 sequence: CASSPDYSGANVLTF. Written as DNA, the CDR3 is TGTGCCAGCAGTCCTGACTACTCTGGGGCCAACGTCCTGACTTTC.

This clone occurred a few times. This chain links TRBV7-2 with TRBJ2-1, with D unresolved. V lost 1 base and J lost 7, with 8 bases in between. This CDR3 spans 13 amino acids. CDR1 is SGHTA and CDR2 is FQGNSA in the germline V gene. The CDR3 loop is CASSLVLRNEQFF. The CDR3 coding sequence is TGTGCCAGCAGCTTAGTTCTACGAAATGAGCAGTTCTTC.

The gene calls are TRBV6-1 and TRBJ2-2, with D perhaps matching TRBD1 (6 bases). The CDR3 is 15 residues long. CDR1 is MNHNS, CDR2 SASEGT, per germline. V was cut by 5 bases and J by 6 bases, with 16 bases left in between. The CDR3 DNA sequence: TGTGCCAGCAGTAACAGGGCCGGGGACCCCGGGGAGCTGTTTTTT. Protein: CASSNRAGDPGELFF.

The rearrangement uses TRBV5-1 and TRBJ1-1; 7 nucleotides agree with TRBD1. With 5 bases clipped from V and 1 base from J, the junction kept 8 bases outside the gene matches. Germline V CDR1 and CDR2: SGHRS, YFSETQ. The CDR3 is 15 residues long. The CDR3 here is CASSPDRDWNTEAFF. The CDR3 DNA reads TGCGCCAGCAGTCCCGACAGGGATTGGAACACTGAAGCTTTCTTT.

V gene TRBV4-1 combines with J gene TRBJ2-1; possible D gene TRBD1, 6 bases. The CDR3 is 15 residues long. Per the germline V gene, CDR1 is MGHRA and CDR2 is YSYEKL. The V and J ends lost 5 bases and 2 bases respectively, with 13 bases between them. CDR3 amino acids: CASSFEQGTYNEQFF. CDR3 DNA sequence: TGCGCCAGCAGCTTCGAACAGGGAACCTACAATGAGCAGTTCTTC.

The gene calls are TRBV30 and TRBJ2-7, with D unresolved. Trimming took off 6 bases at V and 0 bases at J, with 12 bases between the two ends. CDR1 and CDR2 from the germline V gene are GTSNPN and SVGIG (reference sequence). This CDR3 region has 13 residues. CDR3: CACARSSSYEQYF. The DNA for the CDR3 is TGTGCCTGTGCCCGGTCCAGCTCCTACGAGCAGTACTTC.

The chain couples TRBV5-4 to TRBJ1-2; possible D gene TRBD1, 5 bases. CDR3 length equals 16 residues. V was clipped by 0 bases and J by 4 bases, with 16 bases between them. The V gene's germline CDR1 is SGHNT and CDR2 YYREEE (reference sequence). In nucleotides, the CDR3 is TGTGCCAGCAGCTTGGGGTCCCGGGGCCAGGCCTATGGCTACACCTTC. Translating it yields CASSLGSRGQAYGYTF.

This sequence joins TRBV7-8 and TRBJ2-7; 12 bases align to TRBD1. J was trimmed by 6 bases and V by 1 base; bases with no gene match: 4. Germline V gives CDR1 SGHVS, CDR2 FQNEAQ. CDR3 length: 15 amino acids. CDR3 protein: CASSLGGQGAGEQYF. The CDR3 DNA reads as TGTGCCAGCAGCTTAGGGGGACAGGGGGCTGGCGAGCAGTACTTC. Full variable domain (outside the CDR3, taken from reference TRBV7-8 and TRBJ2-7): GAGVSQSPRYKVAKRGQDVALRCDPISGHVSLFWYQQALGQGPEFLTYFQNEAQLDKSGLPSDRFFAERPEGSVSTLKIQRTQQEDSAVYLCASSLGGQGAGEQYFGPGTRLTVT.

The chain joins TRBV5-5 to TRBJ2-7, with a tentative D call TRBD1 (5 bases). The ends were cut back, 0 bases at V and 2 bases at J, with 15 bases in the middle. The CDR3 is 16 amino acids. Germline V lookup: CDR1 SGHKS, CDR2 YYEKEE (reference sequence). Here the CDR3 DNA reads TGTGCCAGCAGCTTGGTAGCAGGGCCATCCCCCTACGAGCAGTACTTC. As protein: CASSLVAGPSPYEQYF.

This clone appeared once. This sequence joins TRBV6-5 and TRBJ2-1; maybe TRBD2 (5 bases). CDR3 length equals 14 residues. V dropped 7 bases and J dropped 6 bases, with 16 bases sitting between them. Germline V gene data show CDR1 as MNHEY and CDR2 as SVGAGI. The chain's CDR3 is CASKWRVSGNEQFF. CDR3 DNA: TGTGCCAGCAAGTGGCGGGTTTCGGGCAATGAGCAGTTCTTC.

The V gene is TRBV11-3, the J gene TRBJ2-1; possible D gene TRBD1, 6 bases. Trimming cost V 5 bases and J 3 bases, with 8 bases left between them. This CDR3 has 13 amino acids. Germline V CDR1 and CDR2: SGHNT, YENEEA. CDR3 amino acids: CASSPQGYNEQFF. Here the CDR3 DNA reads TGTGCCAGCAGCCCACAGGGCTACAATGAGCAGTTCTTC.

The CDR3, as DNA: TGTGCCAGCAGTTACGTCGGAGGGAACACTGAAGCTTTCTTT. It specifies CASSYVGGNTEAFF. V is TRBV6-6 and J is TRBJ1-1; the D is unclear. Germline values: CDR1 MNHNY, CDR2 SVGAGI (reference sequence). The ends were cut back, 2 bases at V and 1 base at J, with 8 bases in the middle. This CDR3 region has 14 residues.

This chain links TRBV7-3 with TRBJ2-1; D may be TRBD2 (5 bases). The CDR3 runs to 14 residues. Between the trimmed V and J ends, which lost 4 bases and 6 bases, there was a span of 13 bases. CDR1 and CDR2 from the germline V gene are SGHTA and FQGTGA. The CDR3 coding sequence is TGTGCCAGCAGCTCAACCACTAGAAGCAATGAGCAGTTCTTC. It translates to CASSSTTRSNEQFF.

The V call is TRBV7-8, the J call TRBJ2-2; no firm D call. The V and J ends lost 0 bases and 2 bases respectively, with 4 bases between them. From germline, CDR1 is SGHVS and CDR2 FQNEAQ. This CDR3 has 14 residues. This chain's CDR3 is CASSLASNTGELFF. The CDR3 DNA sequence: TGTGCCAGCAGCTTAGCTAGTAACACCGGGGAGCTGTTTTTT. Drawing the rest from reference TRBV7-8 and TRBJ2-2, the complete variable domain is GAGVSQSPRYKVAKRGQDVALRCDPISGHVSLFWYQQALGQGPEFLTYFQNEAQLDKSGLPSDRFFAERPEGSVSTLKIQRTQQEDSAVYLCASSLASNTGELFFGEGSRLTVL.

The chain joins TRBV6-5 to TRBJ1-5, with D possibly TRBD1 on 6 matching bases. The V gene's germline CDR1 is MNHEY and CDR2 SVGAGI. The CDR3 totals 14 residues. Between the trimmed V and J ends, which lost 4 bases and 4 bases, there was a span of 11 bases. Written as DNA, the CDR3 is TGTGCCAGCAGTTCCGGGACATTGAATCAGCCCCAGCATTTT. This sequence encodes CASSSGTLNQPQHF.

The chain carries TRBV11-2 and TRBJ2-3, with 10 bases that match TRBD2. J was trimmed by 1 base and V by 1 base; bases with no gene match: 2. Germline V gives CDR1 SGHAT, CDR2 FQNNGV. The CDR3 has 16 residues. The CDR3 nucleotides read TGTGCCAGCAGCTTAGCTAGCGGGAGAGGCACAGATACGCAGTATTTT. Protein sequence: CASSLASGRGTDTQYF.

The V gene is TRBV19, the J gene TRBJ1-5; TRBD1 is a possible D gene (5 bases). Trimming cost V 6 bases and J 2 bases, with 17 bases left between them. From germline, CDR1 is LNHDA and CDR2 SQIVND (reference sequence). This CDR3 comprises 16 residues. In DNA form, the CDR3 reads TGTGCCAGTAGCGATACCGGGACGGCCCGCAATCAGCCCCAGCATTTT. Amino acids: CASSDTGTARNQPQHF.

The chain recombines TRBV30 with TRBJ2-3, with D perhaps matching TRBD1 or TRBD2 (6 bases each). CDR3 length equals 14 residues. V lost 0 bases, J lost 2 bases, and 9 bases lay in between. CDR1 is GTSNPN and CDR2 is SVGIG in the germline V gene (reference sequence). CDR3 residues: CAWSVGGHTDTQYF. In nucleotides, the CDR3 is TGTGCCTGGAGTGTGGGGGGACACACAGATACGCAGTATTTT.

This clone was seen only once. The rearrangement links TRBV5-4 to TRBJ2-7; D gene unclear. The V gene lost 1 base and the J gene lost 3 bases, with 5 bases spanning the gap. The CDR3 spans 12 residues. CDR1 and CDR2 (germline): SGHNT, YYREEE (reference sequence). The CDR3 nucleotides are TGTGCCAGCAGCTTGCGCAGCTACGAGCAGTACTTC. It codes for CASSLRSYEQYF.

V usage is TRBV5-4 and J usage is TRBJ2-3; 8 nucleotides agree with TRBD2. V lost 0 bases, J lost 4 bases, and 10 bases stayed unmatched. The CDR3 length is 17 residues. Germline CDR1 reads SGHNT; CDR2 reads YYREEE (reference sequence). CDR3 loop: CASSLVKRAGVADTQYF. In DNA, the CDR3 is TGTGCCAGCAGCTTGGTCAAGCGAGCGGGAGTGGCAGATACGCAGTATTTT.

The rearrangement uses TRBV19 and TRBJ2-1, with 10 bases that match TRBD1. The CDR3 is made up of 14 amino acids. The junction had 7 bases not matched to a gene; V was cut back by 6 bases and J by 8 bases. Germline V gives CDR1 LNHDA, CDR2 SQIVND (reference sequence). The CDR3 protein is CASSPGQGPDEQFF. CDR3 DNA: TGTGCCAGTAGCCCGGGACAGGGGCCCGATGAGCAGTTCTTC.

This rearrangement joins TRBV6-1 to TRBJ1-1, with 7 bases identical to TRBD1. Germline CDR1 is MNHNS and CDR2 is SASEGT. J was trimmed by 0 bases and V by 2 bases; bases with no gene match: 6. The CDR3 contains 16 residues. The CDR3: CASSEFDRVMNTEAFF. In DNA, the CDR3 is TGTGCCAGCAGTGAATTCGACAGGGTTATGAACACTGAAGCTTTCTTT.

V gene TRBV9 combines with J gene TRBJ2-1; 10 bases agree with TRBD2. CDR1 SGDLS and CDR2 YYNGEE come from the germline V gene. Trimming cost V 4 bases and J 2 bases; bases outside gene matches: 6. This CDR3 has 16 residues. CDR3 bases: TGTGCCAGCAGCCCCAGGACTAGCGGCACCTACAATGAGCAGTTCTTC. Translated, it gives CASSPRTSGTYNEQFF.

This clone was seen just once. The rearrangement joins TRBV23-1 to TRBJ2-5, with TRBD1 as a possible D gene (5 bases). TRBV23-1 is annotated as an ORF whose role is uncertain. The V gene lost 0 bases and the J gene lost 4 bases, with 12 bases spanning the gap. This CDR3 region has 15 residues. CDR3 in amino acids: CASSQSGEGAETQYF. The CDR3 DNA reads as TGCGCCAGCAGTCAATCAGGTGAAGGGGCAGAGACCCAGTACTTC.

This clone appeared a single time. CDR3 sequence reads: CASSLTPGARTQYF. In DNA form, the CDR3 reads TGTGCCAGCAGCTTAACCCCGGGTGCGCGAACGCAGTATTTT. This sequence joins TRBV7-3 and TRBJ2-3; D gene uncertain. V was shortened by 0 bases and J by 9 bases, with 13 bases between the two germline ends. This CDR3 region has 14 residues. Germline lookup yields CDR1 SGHTA and CDR2 FQGTGA.